These 18 T cell receptor beta chains came from one sample sequenced in a study of control samples from healthy donors and cancer patients. TCRdb's copy holds only in-frame clones and misses some; the assay was immunoSEQ multiplex PCR. The sample shows 150,000 to 200,000 clones, 91% of them seen only once. Sequencing input: blood. The source of these receptors is a young woman in good health.

The chain links TRBV5-1 to TRBJ2-7, with unresolved D. This CDR3 comprises 14 residues. The germline V gene encodes CDR1 SGHRS and CDR2 YFSETQ. The germline V and J ends were trimmed by 5 bases and 0 bases, with 12 bases remaining between them. As DNA, the CDR3 is TGCGCCAGCAGGAGTTACCTGAGCTCCTACGAGCAGTACTTC. It specifies CASRSYLSSYEQYF.

The chain is built from TRBV4-3 and TRBJ2-7; the match to TRBD2 covers 15 bases. The CDR3 sequence is 16 residues long. The germline CDR1 and CDR2 sequences are LGHNA and YSLEER. Trimming took 4 bases from V and 1 from J; bases not matched to a gene: 2. The CDR3: CASSPGLAGGSYEQYF. As DNA, the CDR3 is TGCGCCAGCAGCCCGGGACTAGCGGGAGGTTCCTACGAGCAGTACTTC.

V and J are TRBV27 and TRBJ2-6; 8 nucleotides line up with TRBD1. The V segment lost 4 bases and the J segment 2 bases; nucleotides outside the gene matches: 1. The CDR3 has 15 residues. Germline assignment: CDR1 MNHEY and CDR2 SMNVEV (reference sequence). CDR3 region: CASSSQGAGANVLTF. In DNA, the CDR3 is TGTGCCAGCAGTTCACAGGGGGCTGGGGCCAACGTCCTGACTTTC.

V usage is TRBV18 and J usage is TRBJ1-6, with D unclear. Trimming left V 3 bases short and J 8 bases short, with 8 bases between. The CDR3 loop spans 13 amino acids. Germline V gene data show CDR1 as KGHSH and CDR2 as LQKENI. CDR3 sequence reads: CASSPAGDSPLHF. The CDR3 DNA reads as TGTGCCAGCTCACCGGCAGGCGATTCACCCCTCCACTTT.

In its sample, this clone was seen a few times. The CDR3 DNA reads as TGTGCCACCAGCAGGGAGAGCGGAGCCACAGATACGCAGTATTTT. It specifies CATSRESGATDTQYF. J is TRBJ2-3 and V is TRBV15, with a weak D call TRBD2 (5 bases). CDR1 LNHNV and CDR2 YYDKDF come from the germline V gene (reference sequence). V gave up 3 bases and J gave up 2 bases, with 12 bases separating them. The CDR3 consists of 15 residues.

V is TRBV6-5 and J is TRBJ1-6, with 9 bases aligning to TRBD1. V trimming: 6 bases; J trimming: 3 bases; junction bases outside the gene matches: 3. Per the germline V gene, CDR1 is MNHEY and CDR2 is SVGAGI. CDR3 length: 15 amino acids. CDR3 loop: CASRTGGNYNSPLHF. In DNA, the CDR3 is TGTGCCAGCAGGACAGGGGGTAACTATAATTCACCCCTCCACTTT.

The gene calls are TRBV28 and TRBJ1-1, with D possibly TRBD1 on 5 matching bases. Trimming removed 6 bases from V and 5 bases from J, with 13 bases in between. Germline CDR1 and CDR2: MDHEN and SYDVKM. The CDR3 is 13 residues long. The CDR3 nucleotides read TGTGCCAGCAGAGTGCAGGGAAGAACTGAAGCTTTCTTT. Protein sequence: CASRVQGRTEAFF.

The chain has TRBV2 and TRBJ2-4; 7 positions match TRBD1. Germline V gene data show CDR1 as SNHLY and CDR2 as FYNNEI. V gave up 7 bases and J gave up 8 bases; unmatched junction bases: 5. This CDR3 is built from 12 residues. In DNA form, the CDR3 reads TGTGCCAGCAAAACAGGGGACGACATTCAGTACTTC. It specifies CASKTGDDIQYF.

The rearrangement joins TRBV11-2 to TRBJ2-5; D is undetermined. Trimming pared 5 bases from V and 4 bases from J, leaving 14 bases between. This CDR3 is 14 amino acids long. Germline lookup yields CDR1 SGHAT and CDR2 FQNNGV. The CDR3 reads CASSPPGKGETQYF. CDR3 nucleotide sequence: TGTGCCAGCAGCCCTCCGGGCAAGGGAGAGACCCAGTACTTC.

The chain joins TRBV5-1 to TRBJ1-1; D is uncertain. Trimming took 2 bases from V and 1 from J, leaving 6 bases between them. CDR3 size: 13 residues. CDR1 SGHRS and CDR2 YFSETQ come from the germline V gene. This chain's CDR3 is CASSFTPNTEAFF. CDR3 nucleotide sequence: TGCGCCAGCAGCTTCACACCGAACACTGAAGCTTTCTTT.

The chain links TRBV25-1 to TRBJ2-3, with TRBD1 matching over 7 bases. Unmatched junction bases numbered 1, after V lost 1 base and J lost 3 bases. The CDR3 is made up of 14 amino acids. CDR1 and CDR2 (germline): MGHDK, SYGVNS. As DNA, the CDR3 is TGTGCCAGCAGTGAATGGGACAGTACAGATACGCAGTATTTT. As protein: CASSEWDSTDTQYF.

The V gene is TRBV6-6, the J gene TRBJ1-5; 10 bases match TRBD1. Germline V gene data show CDR1 as MNHNY and CDR2 as SVGAGI (reference sequence). This CDR3 region has 14 residues. The trim removed 2 bases at V and 5 bases at J, leaving 0 bases unmatched. The CDR3 region is CASSYGTGDQPQHF. CDR3 DNA: TGTGCCAGCAGTTACGGGACAGGGGATCAGCCCCAGCATTTT.

This chain uses TRBV30 with TRBJ2-7; 9 bases are a match to TRBD1. The CDR3 runs 11 residues. Germline V gene lookup returns CDR1 GTSNPN and CDR2 SVGIG (reference sequence). The V gene end was trimmed by 5 bases and the J gene end by 4 bases; junction bases not matched to a gene: 0. The CDR3 region has the DNA TGTGCCTGGGACAGGGGGTACGAGCAGTACTTC. The encoded protein is CAWDRGYEQYF.

The V and J genes are TRBV7-9 and TRBJ2-3, with TRBD2 as a possible D gene (6 bases). The CDR3 consists of 15 residues. The germline gives CDR1 SEHNR, CDR2 FQNEAQ (reference sequence). With 2 bases removed from V and 0 bases from J, the gap between germline ends came to 9 bases. The CDR3 DNA follows: TGTGCCAGCAGCTTATGGCGGGGTAGCACAGATACGCAGTATTTT. Translating it yields CASSLWRGSTDTQYF.

J is TRBJ2-1 and V is TRBV2; D is perhaps TRBD2 (7 bases). The germline V gene encodes CDR1 SNHLY and CDR2 FYNNEI. Trimming took off 3 bases at V and 6 bases at J, with 9 bases between the two ends. CDR3 length equals 13 residues. CDR3 bases: TGTGCCAGCAGTGATCGGGGGGCCAATGAGCAGTTCTTC. It is translated as CASSDRGANEQFF.

The table lists this clone with a count of one. The chain combines TRBV7-2 with TRBJ2-2; 10 bases match TRBD2. The CDR3 runs to 15 residues. The V gene's germline CDR1 is SGHTA and CDR2 FQGNSA. The V and J ends lost 6 bases and 2 bases, in that order; junction bases with no gene match: 3. For the CDR3, the DNA is TGTGCCAGCAGGGGACTAGCGTCCAACACCGGGGAGCTGTTTTTT. As protein: CASRGLASNTGELFF.

The chain carries TRBV7-9 and TRBJ1-1; D unresolved. CDR3 size: 12 residues. Germline CDR1 reads SEHNR; CDR2 reads FQNEAQ (reference sequence). V gave up 2 bases and J gave up 6 bases, with 7 bases separating them. This CDR3 reads CASSLTDAEAFF. The DNA for the CDR3 is TGTGCCAGCAGCTTAACGGACGCTGAAGCTTTCTTT.

As concerns this clone: Other DNA variants within this sample encode the same CDR3. The chain uses TRBV28 and TRBJ1-2, with D maybe TRBD1 (5 bases). This CDR3 region has 12 residues. V dropped 4 bases and J dropped 5 bases, with 8 bases sitting between them. CDR1 and CDR2 from the germline V gene are MDHEN and SYDVKM. The CDR3 reads CASSSGGYGYTF. As DNA, the CDR3 is TGTGCCAGCAGTTCGGGGGGGTATGGCTACACCTTC.